The clone carrying this TCR beta chain was counted many times. This specimen comes from a study of early T cells in non-severe SARS-CoV-2 infection. In germline, CDR1 is LGHNA, CDR2 YSLEER. This CDR3 contains 18 residues. Losses at the gene ends were 0 bases for V and 2 bases for J; bases not matched to a gene: 8. Individual cDNA molecules received unique molecular identifiers. One entry per CDR3 protein results from TCRdb running MiXCR on the 5' RACE reads. This table holds over 55,000 distinct CDR3 sequences, under 15% found once. Sequencing was done on a sample of whole blood. The origin of this receptor is an adult who was a healthcare worker with PCR-confirmed SARS-CoV-2 infection or an uninfected control (not recorded which). The chain uses TRBV4-3 and TRBJ2-5, with TRBD2 matching 11 bases. The CDR3 reads CASSQDLLAGGRQETQYF. The CDR3 DNA sequence: TGCGCCAGCAGCCAAGACCTCCTAGCGGGAGGCCGTCAAGAGACCCAGTACTTC.